Given below is one TCR beta chain in context. V shed 3 bases, J shed 0 bases, and the junction held 2 bases outside the gene matches. Germline values: CDR1 SGHVS, CDR2 FQNEAQ. The CDR3 is 16 amino acids. The data belong to a study of control samples from healthy donors and cancer patients. Clones were sequenced by immunoSEQ multiplex PCR, and TCRdb holds only the in-frame ones, with some missing. The table lists under 85,000 clones, about 79% of them singletons, with 11% in the top ten. This sequence originates from a man aged 55 to 70 with head and neck cancer. The rearrangement links TRBV7-8 to TRBJ2-6; 7 bases match TRBD1. What was sequenced was PBMCs. The CDR3 nucleotides are TGTGCCAGCAGCTTCTACAGGGGCTCTGGGGCCAACGTCCTGACTTTC. It specifies CASSFYRGSGANVLTF.